This T cell receptor (beta chain) was sequenced during a study of human T cells and chemical hapten exposure. Across the study: Researchers reported sensitizing an approximately 2 cm by approximately 2 cm upper inner arm skin site with 2% DPC. Patch tests delivered 0.01% DPC to the upper back and were evaluated at 6 days.

Concerning this clonotype: Its target is not known.

Study findings and constraints: TCRs at high frequency, those above 1 in 1000, did not change with DPC sensitization. Patch test score was positively correlated with the counts of TCRs that had expanded at PT1.

Noted time point: patch test 2, 6 weeks after DPC sensitization. Treatment given: therapeutic diphenylcyclopropenone sensitization with weekly scalp DPC. MiXCR was run by TCRdb on the RACE reads, yielding one entry per CDR3 protein. This table holds around 67,000 distinct CDR3 sequences, over 6.5% found once. The trim removed 5 bases at V and 12 bases at J, leaving 11 bases unmatched. CDR3 size: 13 residues. The sequences come from whole blood, collected in connection with sensitization to the hapten diphenylcyclopropenone (DPC). The J gene is TRBJ2-7, the V gene TRBV12-3 or TRBV12-4; 9 nucleotides agree with TRBD1. This clonotype was sampled from a woman in her fifties or sixties with alopecia areata. Some clones in this sample may be carry-over from other donors' samples. The CDR3 region has the DNA TGTGCCAGCAGTCAGTCCCGGGACAGGGAAGGGTACTTC. It codes for CASSQSRDREGYF.